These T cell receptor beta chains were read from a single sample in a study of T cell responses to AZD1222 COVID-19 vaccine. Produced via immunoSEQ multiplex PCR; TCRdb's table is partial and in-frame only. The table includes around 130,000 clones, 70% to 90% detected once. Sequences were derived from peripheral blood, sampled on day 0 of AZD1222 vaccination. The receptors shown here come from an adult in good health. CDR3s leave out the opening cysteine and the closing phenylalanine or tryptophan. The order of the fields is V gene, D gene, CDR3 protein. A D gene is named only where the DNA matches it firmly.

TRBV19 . ASSEAGANTEAF
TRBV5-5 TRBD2 ASSVAPTSGGANEQF
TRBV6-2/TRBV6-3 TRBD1 ASSPARTGQETQY
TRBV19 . AIEGGSEAF
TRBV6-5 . ASSYSLNTEAF
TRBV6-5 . ASSYSNQGNTGELF
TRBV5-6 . ASSPGPNPHEQF
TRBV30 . AWMGSEGGGGNQPQH
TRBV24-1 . ATSDSARSNQPQH
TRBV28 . ASSLVRGGYT
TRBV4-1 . ASSQTMGGGRYNEQF
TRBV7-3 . ASSRRQNTEAF
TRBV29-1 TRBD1 SVEGRGQRQGYT
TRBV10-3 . AISAGRDWDEQY
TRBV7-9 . ASSLRQQETQY
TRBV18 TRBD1 ASSSGTGAISNQPQH
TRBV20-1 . SASPGFLYEQY
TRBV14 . ASSQDWRGAF
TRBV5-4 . ASSLVDLPETQY
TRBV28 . ASSSSGLNTEAF
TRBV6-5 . ASSYPGGDYGYT
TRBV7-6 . ASRGGGPGSYEQY
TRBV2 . ASIRATNEKLF
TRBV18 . ASSPKGVIGPGELF
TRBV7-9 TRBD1 ASSFGGQAVVTEAF
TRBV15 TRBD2 ATSREGRGGPDTQY
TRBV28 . ASSWRDTQY
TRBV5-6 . ASSSDNYGYT
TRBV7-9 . ASSATYEQY
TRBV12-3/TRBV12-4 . ASSVRFYGYT
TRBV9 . ASSPEVQSNEKLF
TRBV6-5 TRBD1 ASITGELANYGYT
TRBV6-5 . ASLHRELY
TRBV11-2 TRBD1 ASSLGLGGGQEAQH
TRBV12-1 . ASSPGAHQEVNSPLH
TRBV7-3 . ASSLFPSAVYEQY
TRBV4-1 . ASSQGSGNTEAF